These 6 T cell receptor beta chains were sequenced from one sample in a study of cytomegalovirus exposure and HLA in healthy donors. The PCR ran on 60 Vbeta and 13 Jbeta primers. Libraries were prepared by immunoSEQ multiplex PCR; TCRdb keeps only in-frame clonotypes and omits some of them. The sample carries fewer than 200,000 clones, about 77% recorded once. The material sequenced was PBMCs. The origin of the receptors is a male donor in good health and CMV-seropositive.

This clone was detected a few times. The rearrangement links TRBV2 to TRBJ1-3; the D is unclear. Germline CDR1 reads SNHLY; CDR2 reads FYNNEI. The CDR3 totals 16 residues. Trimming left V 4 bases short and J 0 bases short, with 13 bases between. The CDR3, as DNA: TGTGCCAGCAGTGTTGGCGGGCATACCTCTGGAAACACCATATATTTT. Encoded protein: CASSVGGHTSGNTIYF.

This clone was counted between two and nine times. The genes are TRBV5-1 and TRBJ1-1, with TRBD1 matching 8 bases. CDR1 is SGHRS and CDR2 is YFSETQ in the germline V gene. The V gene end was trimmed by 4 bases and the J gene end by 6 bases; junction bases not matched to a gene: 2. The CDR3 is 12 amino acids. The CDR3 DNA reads TGCGCCAGCAGCCCGGGACAGGCTGAAGCTTTCTTT. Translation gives CASSPGQAEAFF.

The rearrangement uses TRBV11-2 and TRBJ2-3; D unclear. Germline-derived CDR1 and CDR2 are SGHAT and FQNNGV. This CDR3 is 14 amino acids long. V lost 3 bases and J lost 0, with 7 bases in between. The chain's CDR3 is CASSLRQSTDTQYF. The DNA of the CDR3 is TGTGCCAGCAGCTTGCGACAAAGCACAGATACGCAGTATTTT.

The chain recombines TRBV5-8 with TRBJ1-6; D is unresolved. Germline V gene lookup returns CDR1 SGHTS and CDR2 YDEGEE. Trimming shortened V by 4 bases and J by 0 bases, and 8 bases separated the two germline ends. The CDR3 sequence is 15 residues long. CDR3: CASSDRSSYNSPLHF. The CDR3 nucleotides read TGTGCCAGCAGCGACCGGAGCTCCTATAATTCACCCCTCCACTTT.

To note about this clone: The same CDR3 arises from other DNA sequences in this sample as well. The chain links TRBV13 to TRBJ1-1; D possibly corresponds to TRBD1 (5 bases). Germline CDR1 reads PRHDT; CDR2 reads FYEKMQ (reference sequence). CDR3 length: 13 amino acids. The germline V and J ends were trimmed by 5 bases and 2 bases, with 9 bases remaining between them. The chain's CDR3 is CASSPRVNTEAFF. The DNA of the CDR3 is TGTGCCAGCAGCCCCAGGGTTAACACTGAAGCTTTCTTT. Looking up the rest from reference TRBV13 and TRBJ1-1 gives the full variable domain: AAGVIQSPRHLIKEKRETATLKCYPIPRHDTVYWYQQGPGQDPQFLISFYEKMQSDKGSIPDRFSAQQFSDYHSELNMSSLELGDSALYFCASSPRVNTEAFFGQGTRLTVV.

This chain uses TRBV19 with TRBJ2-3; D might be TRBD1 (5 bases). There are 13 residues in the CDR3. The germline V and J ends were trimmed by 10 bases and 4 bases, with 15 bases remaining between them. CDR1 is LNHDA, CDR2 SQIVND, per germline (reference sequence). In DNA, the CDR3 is TGTGCCACCAGGACATTCGACCCAGATACGCAGTATTTT. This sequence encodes CATRTFDPDTQYF.